This T cell receptor (beta chain) was profiled in a study of T cells in Graves' hyperthyroidism and ophthalmopathy. Broader study findings: A median about 6 months before onset, the model predicted ophthalmopathy.

The TCR beta CDR3 regions underwent amplification using RNA transcripts as the source. HTBI primers drove first-round RT-PCR of the TCR CDR3. TCRdb recomputed calls from the multiplex PCR reads with MiXCR, one row per CDR3 protein. The top ten hold around 3.3% of the sample, which has some 650,000 distinct CDR3 sequences, about 16% seen once. This clonotype has a count of ten or more. Antigen unknown. The ends were cut back, 2 bases at V and 3 bases at J, with 10 bases in the middle. CDR3 length equals 14 residues. The germline V gene encodes CDR1 SGHAT and CDR2 FQNNGV. Specimen: blood. This sequence joins TRBV11-2 and TRBJ1-1; D is unresolved. The sequence was obtained from a woman in her thirties or forties with Graves' ophthalmopathy. The CDR3 reads CASSLSDGDTEAFF. The CDR3 DNA follows: TGTGCCAGCAGCTTATCAGATGGGGACACTGAAGCTTTCTTT.